This T cell receptor beta chain stems from a study of cytomegalovirus exposure and HLA in healthy donors. Study-wide findings and caveats: In vitro confirmation showed three CMV-associated chains to be CMV antigen specific. It was reportedly the case that the classifier diagnosed cytomegalovirus status with high specificity and sensitivity. Most TCR sequences were seen very rarely across donors, but some public TCRs occurred in many.

With 60 Vbeta and 13 Jbeta primers, the PCR was carried out. TCRdb's table, derived via immunoSEQ multiplex PCR, lists solely in-frame clones and lacks some. The table shows around 200,000 clones, with just under 70% occurring only once. The V segment lost 7 bases and the J segment 0 bases; nucleotides outside the gene matches: 3. The CDR3 extends over 13 amino acids. Germline CDR1 reads SNHLY; CDR2 reads FYNNEI. Regarding this clone: As yet, its antigen is unknown.

The rearrangement joins TRBV2 to TRBJ2-7; 7 positions agree with TRBD1. The TCR sequence derives from a man aged 40-50 years in good health and CMV-seropositive. Material: PBMCs. The CDR3: CASKGTASYEQYF. CDR3 DNA: TGTGCCAGCAAAGGGACAGCCTCCTACGAGCAGTACTTC.